The clone carrying this TCR beta chain was picked up a small number of times. Its antigen is unknown. This sample is drawn from a study of OX40 agonist ivuxolimab in advanced cancers. Sequencing used immunoSEQ multiplex PCR; TCRdb keeps in-frame clones, though not all of them. Among around 70,000 clones, more than 75% were seen once, and the ten largest hold approximately 5%. Notes on the study in general: Both blood CD4+ and CD8+ T cells showed clonal growth by week 6 at 0.1 to 3.0 mg/kg. Antigen targets of the expanded peripheral T cells went undetermined.

The sequenced sample was CD4+ or CD8+ T cells sorted from blood, obtained in a trial of the OX40 agonist ivuxolimab. The receptor comes from an adult with an advanced solid tumor such as melanoma, head and neck, liver or kidney cancer.

CDR3 in amino acids: CASRWGNTEAFF. The DNA of the CDR3 is TGTGCCAGCCGGTGGGGGAACACTGAAGCTTTCTTT. The chain links TRBV28 to TRBJ1-1, with D uncertain. Germline values: CDR1 MDHEN, CDR2 SYDVKM. The CDR3 has 12 amino acids. V lost 8 bases to trimming and J lost 1 base, with 8 bases between them.